A single sample gave rise to the 27 T cell receptor beta chains below, sequenced in a study of T cell responses to AZD1222 COVID-19 vaccine. TCRdb's table, derived via immunoSEQ multiplex PCR, lists solely in-frame clones and lacks some. This table holds roughly 120,000 clones, roughly 89% found once. Source: peripheral blood, taken on day 0 of AZD1222 vaccination. These receptors were obtained from an adult in good health.

The gene calls are TRBV27 and TRBJ1-5; a possible D gene is TRBD1 (6 bases). CDR3 size: 14 residues. Germline V gives CDR1 MNHEY, CDR2 SMNVEV (reference sequence). Trimming took 5 bases from V and 4 from J, leaving 12 bases between them. CDR3 in amino acids: CASSRQVGNQPQHF. The DNA of the CDR3 is TGTGCCAGCAGTCGACAGGTAGGAAATCAGCCCCAGCATTTT.

This clone has only one observation. CDR3 in amino acids: CASSRDGGEQFF. The CDR3 DNA is TGTGCCAGCAGCAGGGACGGGGGTGAGCAGTTCTTC. The V call is TRBV7-2, the J call TRBJ2-1, with D perhaps TRBD2 (6 bases). Germline V gene data show CDR1 as SGHTA and CDR2 as FQGNSA. The ends were cut back, 5 bases at V and 9 bases at J, with 11 bases in the middle. This CDR3 contains 12 residues. Using reference TRBV7-2 and TRBJ2-1 for the parts outside the CDR3, the full variable domain is GAGVSQSPSNKVTEKGKDVELRCDPISGHTALYWYRQSLGQGLEFLIYFQGNSAPDKSGLPSDRFSAERTGGSVSTLTIQRTQQEDSAVYLCASSRDGGEQFFGPGTRLTVL.

This chain uses TRBV27 with TRBJ2-7, with 7 nucleotides matching TRBD1. Trimming took 2 bases from V and 0 from J; bases not matched to a gene: 7. This CDR3 has 16 amino acids. Germline values: CDR1 MNHEY, CDR2 SMNVEV (reference sequence). The CDR3 nucleotides are TGTGCCAGCAGTTTAGCTGGACAGGTTAACTCCTACGAGCAGTACTTC. Residues: CASSLAGQVNSYEQYF.

V usage is TRBV24-1 and J usage is TRBJ1-5, with 9 positions matching TRBD1. The CDR3 loop spans 14 amino acids. V lost 4 bases, J lost 8 bases, and 5 bases stayed unmatched. Per the germline V gene, CDR1 is KGHDR and CDR2 is SFDVKD. The CDR3 region is CATSEGQGGKPQHF. The CDR3 DNA reads as TGTGCCACCAGTGAGGGACAGGGCGGTAAGCCCCAGCATTTT.

The chain joins TRBV9 to TRBJ2-1; D is possibly TRBD2 (5 bases). V dropped 3 bases and J dropped 0 bases, with 19 bases sitting between them. The length of the CDR3 is 18 residues. Looked up from germline, CDR1 is SGDLS and CDR2 is YYNGEE. DNA of the CDR3: TGTGCCAGCAGCGAGGGTGGTAGACGGAGGAGCTCCTACAATGAGCAGTTCTTC. Translation: CASSEGGRRRSSYNEQFF.

The chain couples TRBV7-2 to TRBJ1-2, with D hard to call. V shed 5 bases and J shed 12 bases, with 13 bases lying between them. Germline values: CDR1 SGHTA, CDR2 FQGNSA. This CDR3 spans 11 amino acids. The DNA for the CDR3 is TGTGCCAGCAGCCCAAACACGGTAAACACCTTC. The encoded protein is CASSPNTVNTF.

The chain recombines TRBV29-1 with TRBJ2-5, with TRBD1 matching over 7 bases. CDR1 is SQVTM, CDR2 ANQGSEA, per germline. CDR3 size: 13 residues. The ends lost 3 bases at V and 3 bases at J; junction bases unmatched: 4. CDR3 sequence (DNA): TGCAGCGTTGACGCAGGGGGAAAAGAGACCCAGTACTTC. Translated: CSVDAGGKETQYF. The whole variable domain, filled in from reference TRBV29-1 and TRBJ2-5, reads SAVISQKPSRDICQRGTSLTIQCQVDSQVTMMFWYRQQPGQSLTLIATANQGSEATYESGFVIDKFPISRPNLTFSTLTVSNMSPEDSSIYLCSVDAGGKETQYFGPGTRLLVL.

This chain links TRBV2 with TRBJ2-1, with D uncertain. CDR1 and CDR2 from the germline V gene are SNHLY and FYNNEI. The V end was cut by 4 bases, the J end by 3 bases, with 13 bases between. The CDR3 length is 15 residues. The CDR3: CASSVGPVGYNEQFF. In DNA, the CDR3 is TGTGCCAGCAGTGTCGGTCCGGTGGGCTACAATGAGCAGTTCTTC.

Remarks on this clone: The identical CDR3 is also encoded by other nucleotide sequences in the sample. The chain carries TRBV12-3 or TRBV12-4 and TRBJ2-1, with unresolved D. V was shortened by 1 base and J by 7 bases, with 5 bases between the two germline ends. The CDR3 is 12 amino acids. Here the CDR3 reads CASSLGGNEQFF. The CDR3, as DNA: TGTGCCAGCAGTTTAGGCGGAAATGAGCAGTTCTTC.

V is TRBV7-2 and J is TRBJ1-2; the D gene is possibly TRBD1 (6 bases). The V end lost 1 base, the J end lost 7 bases, and 16 bases lay between the germline ends. Germline CDR1 is SGHTA and CDR2 is FQGNSA. This CDR3 is 15 amino acids long. The CDR3 sequence: CASSLVWDTSTGYTF. CDR3 coding DNA: TGTGCCAGCAGCTTAGTTTGGGACACCTCAACTGGCTACACCTTC.

This chain uses TRBV7-2 with TRBJ2-2; 10 bases fit TRBD2. The CDR3 is 15 residues long. Germline V CDR1 and CDR2: SGHTA, FQGNSA. V lost 8 bases to trimming and J lost 6 bases; unmatched junction nucleotides: 9. The CDR3 sequence is CASGRTGTSAGELFF. The CDR3 DNA follows: TGTGCCAGCGGACGCACCGGGACTAGCGCCGGGGAGCTGTTTTTT.

The genes are TRBV6-5 and TRBJ1-2; unclear D gene. Germline CDR1 is MNHEY and CDR2 is SVGAGI. There are 15 residues in the CDR3. V was shortened by 4 bases and J by 7 bases, with 19 bases between the two germline ends. CDR3 in DNA: TGTGCCAGCAGTTCACTAACTCAGAGTGCTGGTGGCTACACCTTC. Amino acid sequence: CASSSLTQSAGGYTF.

This rearrangement joins TRBV5-5 to TRBJ2-3; D is unresolved. Germline CDR1 reads SGHKS; CDR2 reads YYEKEE (reference sequence). V lost 0 bases and J lost 2, with 10 bases in between. The CDR3 runs to 15 residues. In nucleotides, the CDR3 is TGTGCCAGCAGCTTGGGGTATCTTTACACAGATACGCAGTATTTT. Translated, it gives CASSLGYLYTDTQYF.

V gene TRBV19 combines with J gene TRBJ1-3, with D possibly TRBD1 on 6 matching bases. The CDR3 has 14 residues. V was trimmed by 5 bases and J by 3 bases, leaving 11 bases between them. The germline gives CDR1 LNHDA, CDR2 SQIVND (reference sequence). The CDR3 sequence: CASSLRTVGNTIYF. In DNA, the CDR3 is TGTGCCAGTAGTCTCCGGACAGTTGGAAACACCATATATTTT. The full variable domain, completed using reference TRBV19 and TRBJ1-3, is DGGITQSPKYLFRKEGQNVTLSCEQNLNHDAMYWYRQDPGQGLRLIYYSQIVNDFQKGDIAEGYSVSREKKESFPLTVTSAQKNPTAFYLCASSLRTVGNTIYFGEGSWLTVV.

V and J are TRBV6-5 and TRBJ2-5, with D tentatively TRBD1 (5 bases). The germline V and J ends were trimmed by 4 bases and 5 bases, with 17 bases remaining between them. CDR3 length: 15 residues. Germline V gene lookup returns CDR1 MNHEY and CDR2 SVGAGI. The CDR3 is CASSSPTASGETQYF. CDR3 bases: TGTGCCAGCAGTTCGCCCACAGCATCAGGGGAGACCCAGTACTTC.

This clone was observed a single time. This chain joins TRBV13 and TRBJ2-5, with a tentative D call TRBD2 (7 bases). Germline CDR1 and CDR2: PRHDT and FYEKMQ (reference sequence). Trimming removed 5 bases at V and 9 bases at J, with 22 bases between. The CDR3 sequence is 15 residues long. The chain's CDR3 is CASSAGTGGGSAQYF. Written as DNA, the CDR3 is TGTGCCAGCAGCGCCGGGACTGGGGGGGGCTCGGCCCAGTACTTC.

The chain combines TRBV5-4 with TRBJ1-1; 8 bases align to TRBD1. The germline gives CDR1 SGHNT, CDR2 YYREEE (reference sequence). J lost 6 bases, V lost 2 bases, and 3 bases had no gene match. The CDR3 is 13 residues long. CDR3 amino acids: CASSFDRGSEAFF. For the CDR3, the DNA is TGTGCCAGCAGCTTTGACAGGGGTTCTGAAGCTTTCTTT.

V and J are TRBV12-3 or TRBV12-4 and TRBJ1-1; D is unclear. Between the trimmed V and J ends, which lost 6 bases and 1 base, there was a span of 6 bases. The CDR3 contains 12 residues. The CDR3 nucleotides are TGTGCCAGCAGGTTCGGGAACACTGAAGCTTTCTTT. This gives the protein CASRFGNTEAFF.

V gene TRBV7-2 combines with J gene TRBJ2-3, with D tentatively TRBD1 (5 bases). This CDR3 spans 16 amino acids. CDR1 and CDR2 from the germline V gene are SGHTA and FQGNSA. V lost 4 bases and J lost 1, with 15 bases in between. CDR3 sequence (DNA): TGTGCCAGCAGCTCTCGGCAGGGTGGGGGCACAGATACGCAGTATTTT. This encodes CASSSRQGGGTDTQYF.

V gene TRBV19 combines with J gene TRBJ1-4; 7 nucleotides align to TRBD1. Looked up from germline, CDR1 is LNHDA and CDR2 is SQIVND (reference sequence). The CDR3 is 16 amino acids. J lost 7 bases, V lost 9 bases, and 17 bases had no gene match. The CDR3 loop is CASATTGAQSGEKLFF. DNA for the CDR3: TGTGCCAGCGCTACCACAGGGGCCCAGAGCGGTGAAAAACTGTTTTTT. Full variable domain (rest looked up from reference TRBV19 and TRBJ1-4): DGGITQSPKYLFRKEGQNVTLSCEQNLNHDAMYWYRQDPGQGLRLIYYSQIVNDFQKGDIAEGYSVSREKKESFPLTVTSAQKNPTAFYLCASATTGAQSGEKLFFGSGTQLSVL.

This clone has a single count. The chain employs TRBV25-1 and TRBJ2-6; 8 positions match TRBD1. Germline V gene sequence: CDR1 MGHDK, CDR2 SYGVNS. CDR3 length equals 18 residues. V lost 3 bases to trimming and J lost 0 bases; unmatched junction nucleotides: 7. As DNA, the CDR3 is TGTGCCAGCAGTGATTCTAACAGGGGGGTCTCTGGGGCCAACGTCCTGACTTTC. Protein: CASSDSNRGVSGANVLTF.

This clone was detected only once. The V and J genes are TRBV5-5 and TRBJ1-2, with D possibly being TRBD1 (5 bases). CDR3 length equals 13 residues. V was pared by 4 bases and J by 4 bases, with 11 bases between. The germline V gene has CDR1 SGHKS and CDR2 YYEKEE (reference sequence). CDR3: CASSAPGTYGYTF. The CDR3 nucleotides read TGTGCCAGCAGCGCACCCGGGACCTATGGCTACACCTTC.

The chain recombines TRBV5-1 with TRBJ2-2; 8 positions agree with TRBD1. Germline CDR1 and CDR2: SGHRS and YFSETQ. The V gene end was trimmed by 3 bases and the J gene end by 6 bases; junction bases not matched to a gene: 13. This CDR3 has 17 residues. The CDR3 loop is CASSWMGTGGGSGELFF. DNA for the CDR3: TGCGCCAGCAGCTGGATGGGGACAGGCGGTGGGTCCGGGGAGCTGTTTTTT.

Points on this clone: The identical CDR3 is also encoded by other nucleotide sequences in the sample. The chain has TRBV28 and TRBJ2-7; possibly TRBD1 for D (5 bases). The CDR3 is 12 amino acids. The ends were cut back, 1 base at V and 7 bases at J, with 8 bases in the middle. The V gene's germline CDR1 is MDHEN and CDR2 SYDVKM. CDR3 bases: TGTGCCAGCAGTTTATCCAGGGCGGAGCAGTACTTC. Its translation is CASSLSRAEQYF.

This chain connects TRBV6-5 to TRBJ2-1, with D hard to call. The CDR3 runs 13 residues. Per the germline V gene, CDR1 is MNHEY and CDR2 is SVGAGI. V lost 4 bases and J lost 6, with 10 bases in between. CDR3 loop: CASSSYGRNEQFF. CDR3 DNA: TGTGCCAGCAGTTCCTATGGTCGCAATGAGCAGTTCTTC.

The V call is TRBV28, the J call TRBJ2-2; D remains unclear. With 6 bases removed from V and 4 bases from J, the gap between germline ends came to 12 bases. CDR3 length equals 14 residues. The germline CDR1 and CDR2 sequences are MDHEN and SYDVKM. The CDR3 DNA is TGTGCCAGCAGACTCCAGAAGTTCACCGGGGAGCTGTTTTTT. Translated: CASRLQKFTGELFF.

CDR3 residues: CASSRTVLYCVSDEQYF. CDR3 in DNA: TGCGCCAGCAGCAGGACGGTGCTTTATTGTGTTTCCGACGAGCAGTACTTC. This sequence joins TRBV10-1 and TRBJ2-7; no firm D call. With 6 bases removed from V and 5 bases from J, the gap between germline ends came to 26 bases. The CDR3 contains 17 residues. Germline V gene sequence: CDR1 WNHNN, CDR2 SYGVQD (reference sequence).